This is a list of T cell receptor beta chains from one sample in a study of blood T cell repertoires in COVID-19. Libraries were prepared by immunoSEQ multiplex PCR; TCRdb keeps only in-frame clonotypes and omits some of them. Seen here are approximately 210,000 clones, roughly 81% observed once, and the top ten hold approximately 8%. The source material was peripheral blood. These receptors originate from a woman between 50 and 59 years old with active or convalescent COVID-19. Each CDR3 is given with its conserved first and last residue. The order of the fields is D gene, clone size, J gene, V gene, CDR3 DNA, CDR3 protein. The D gene is left open where the match is weak. Clone size is given for some rows only: seen once, a few or many times, or a class if the clone is expanded.

D: NA; size: NA; J: TRBJ2-6; V: TRBV19; DNA: TGTGCCAGTAGTATGGTTACAGGGGCCAACGTCCTGACTTTC; CDR3: CASSMVTGANVLTF
D: NA; size: NA; J: TRBJ2-1; V: TRBV9; DNA: TGTGCCAGCAGCGTAGGGCTCTCCAGCTCCTACAATGAGCAGTTCTTC; CDR3: CASSVGLSSSYNEQFF
D: TRBD1; size: NA; J: TRBJ1-5; V: TRBV28; DNA: TGTGCCAGCAGCCCCGGGACAGGGGGCCGTAGCCAGCCCCAGCATTTT; CDR3: CASSPGTGGRSQPQHF
D: NA; size: NA; J: TRBJ1-5; V: TRBV6-5; DNA: TGTGTCAGCGGTAGGGGGTTCAATCAGCCCCAGCATTTT; CDR3: CVSGRGFNQPQHF
D: NA; size: NA; J: TRBJ1-2; V: TRBV6-5; DNA: TGTGCCAGCACCCCGACTTACAGGGCGATGGGCTACACCTTC; CDR3: CASTPTYRAMGYTF
D: TRBD1; size: NA; J: TRBJ1-1; V: TRBV19; DNA: TGTGCCAGCCTGCGAGCCGGGACAGGGGTCTTCCTTCGACCGAACACTGAAGCTTTCTTT; CDR3: CASLRAGTGVFLRPNTEAFF
D: NA; size: NA; J: TRBJ1-3; V: TRBV28; DNA: TGTGCCAGCAGCCTGGGACTGCACTCTGGAAACACCATATATTTT; CDR3: CASSLGLHSGNTIYF
D: TRBD1; size: NA; J: TRBJ2-2; V: TRBV15; DNA: TGTGCCACCAGCAGAGGGGGACAGAAGACCGGGGAGCTGTTTTTT; CDR3: CATSRGGQKTGELFF
D: NA; size: NA; J: TRBJ1-5; V: TRBV6-5; DNA: TGTGCCAGCAGCTTAAACTATCAGAGCAATCAGCCCCAGCATTTT; CDR3: CASSLNYQSNQPQHF
D: NA; size: NA; J: TRBJ2-7; V: TRBV6-6; DNA: TGTGCCAGCAGGATTGACAGGTACCACGAGCAGTACTTC; CDR3: CASRIDRYHEQYF
D: NA; size: few; J: TRBJ1-4; V: TRBV19; DNA: TGTGCCAGTAGCCCGACAACGCCTATGGGACTGTTTTTT; CDR3: CASSPTTPMGLFF
D: NA; size: NA; J: TRBJ2-5; V: TRBV14; DNA: TGTGCCAGCAGCAGACTAGGGTCCCAAGAGACCCAGTACTTC; CDR3: CASSRLGSQETQYF
D: NA; size: NA; J: TRBJ1-1; V: TRBV7-9; DNA: TGTGCCAGCAGCTTAGGCCGTCAGGGGGCTTTCTTT; CDR3: CASSLGRQGAFF
D: NA; size: NA; J: TRBJ2-7; V: TRBV7-2; DNA: TGTGCCAGCAGCTCCGGGGTGGCCTACGAGCAGTACTTC; CDR3: CASSSGVAYEQYF
D: NA; size: NA; J: TRBJ1-5; V: TRBV19; DNA: TGTGCCAGTAGTGGAGGGGTTAATCAGCCCCAGCATTTT; CDR3: CASSGGVNQPQHF
D: TRBD2; size: NA; J: TRBJ2-3; V: TRBV29-1; DNA: TGCAGCGTTGAAGGATTAGCGGGAGGGCCCGATACGCAGTATTTT; CDR3: CSVEGLAGGPDTQYF
D: NA; size: NA; J: TRBJ2-5; V: TRBV5-5; DNA: TGTGCCAGCAGCTTGGTGCCAGTTGAGACCCAGTACTTC; CDR3: CASSLVPVETQYF
D: NA; size: NA; J: TRBJ1-5; V: TRBV2; DNA: TGTGCCAGCAGGGGGAAGGGGAGGGTCGGCAATCAGCCCCAGCATTTT; CDR3: CASRGKGRVGNQPQHF
D: TRBD2; size: NA; J: TRBJ2-1; V: TRBV9; DNA: TGTGCCAGCAGCGCCGTGGGGAGCGGGAGGGGGCATGAGCAGTTCTTC; CDR3: CASSAVGSGRGHEQFF
D: TRBD1; size: NA; J: TRBJ2-3; V: TRBV19; DNA: TGTGCCAGTAGTCTAACAACCCCGGGACAGGTCACAGATACGCAGTATTTT; CDR3: CASSLTTPGQVTDTQYF
D: NA; size: NA; J: TRBJ2-5; V: TRBV5-4; DNA: TGTGCCAGCAGCTTGTACGGAGCCCAAGAGACCCAGTACTTC; CDR3: CASSLYGAQETQYF
D: NA; size: NA; J: TRBJ1-2; V: TRBV30; DNA: TGTGCTGAGTCCAGGGGTCTGAACTATGGCTACACCTTC; CDR3: CAESRGLNYGYTF
D: TRBD1; size: NA; J: TRBJ1-2; V: TRBV6-1; DNA: TGTGCCAGCAGTGCCCTTATGTGGACAGGGAATTACGACGCTAACTATGGCTACACCTTC; CDR3: CASSALMWTGNYDANYGYTF
D: TRBD2; size: NA; J: TRBJ2-1; V: TRBV10-2; DNA: TGCGCCAGCAGGACTAGCCCAGCCTACAATGAGCAGTTCTTC; CDR3: CASRTSPAYNEQFF
D: TRBD1; size: NA; J: TRBJ1-5; V: TRBV2; DNA: TGTGCCAGCAGCGACAGGGATAGCAATCAGCCCCAGCATTTT; CDR3: CASSDRDSNQPQHF
D: NA; size: NA; J: TRBJ1-5; V: TRBV28; DNA: TGTGCCAGCAGTTTATTCCCGGGGAGTAGCAATCAGCCCCAGCATTTT; CDR3: CASSLFPGSSNQPQHF
D: NA; size: NA; J: TRBJ1-2; V: TRBV7-9; DNA: TGTGCCAGCAGCTCTGCCCCAGCGGGGGCCAACTATGGCTACACCTTC; CDR3: CASSSAPAGANYGYTF
D: NA; size: once; J: TRBJ2-7; V: TRBV20-1; DNA: TGCAGTGCTAGACAGGCCGTCGAGCAGTACTTC; CDR3: CSARQAVEQYF
D: NA; size: few; J: TRBJ1-5; V: TRBV5-6; DNA: TGTGCCAGCAGCTTCGGCGGAGGCCCCAATCAGCCCCAGCATTTT; CDR3: CASSFGGGPNQPQHF
D: TRBD1; size: NA; J: TRBJ2-1; V: TRBV18; DNA: TGTGCCAGCTCACCACTGGGACAGGGGATGGATGATGAGCAGTTCTTC; CDR3: CASSPLGQGMDDEQFF
D: NA; size: NA; J: TRBJ2-1; V: TRBV15; DNA: TGTGCCACCAGCCCAGTAGGACTTCGGTTCTACAATGAGCAGTTCTTC; CDR3: CATSPVGLRFYNEQFF
D: TRBD1; size: NA; J: TRBJ1-5; V: TRBV4-1; DNA: TGCGCCAGCAGCCAAGGACAGGGTAATCAGCCCCAGCATTTT; CDR3: CASSQGQGNQPQHF
D: TRBD1; size: NA; J: TRBJ1-4; V: TRBV6-5; DNA: TGTGCCAGCAGCCGCAGACAGGGGGCGGGTGAAAAACTGTTTTTT; CDR3: CASSRRQGAGEKLFF
D: NA; size: NA; J: TRBJ2-3; V: TRBV19; DNA: TGTGCCAGTAGCACTGGGACATCGGGCACAGATACGCAGTATTTT; CDR3: CASSTGTSGTDTQYF